The rows below give T cell receptor beta chains drawn from one sample of a study of T cell changes during pregnancy in multiple sclerosis. Repertoires were generated with immunoSEQ multiplex PCR, while TCRdb's copy carries only in-frame clones and drops some. The sample shows fewer than 85,000 clones, around nine tenths of them seen only once. The input for sequencing was peripheral blood, taken before pregnancy. All receptors derive from a female donor with multiple sclerosis, enrolled in a pregnancy study. Both conserved end residues are trimmed from each CDR3.

V	CDR3
TRBV4-1	ASSHPMGARTEAF
TRBV5-4	ASSFLENTEAF
TRBV6-1	ASSEQGNIQY
TRBV5-5	ASSPDRNYGYT
TRBV5-8	ASSFLGDRPEKLF
TRBV5-1	ASTSDSIYNEQF
TRBV9	ASSVAGQGDSPLH
TRBV30	AWSSGDGNTIY
TRBV7-9	ASSFGTANYGYT
TRBV6-5	ASSYSTGGGYGYT
TRBV4-1	ASSQAPGGATDTQY
TRBV18	ASSRTGVGEQY
TRBV25-1	ASSVRASTDTQY
TRBV5-5	ASSLLSRGGWPQH
TRBV6-5	ASSYSGTGEEAEAF
TRBV6-5	ASGLLTSTDTQY
TRBV23-1	ASSQSAGTENTEAF
TRBV6-5	ASSYSGQPYEQY